A single sample gave rise to the 7 T cell receptor beta chains below, sequenced in a study of human T cells and chemical hapten exposure. MiXCR, applied by TCRdb to the RACE reads, yields one record per CDR3 protein. The sample comprises under 300,000 distinct CDR3 sequences, approximately 8.6% of which are singletons, and about 2.1% rests with the top ten. The time point: pre-sensitization, week 0. Regarding treatment: therapeutic diphenylcyclopropenone sensitization with weekly scalp DPC. The sample in question was whole blood, obtained in connection with sensitization to the hapten diphenylcyclopropenone (DPC). All receptors derive from a woman between 35 and 50 years old with alopecia areata. Some clones in this sample may be carry-over from other donors' samples.

Notes on this clonotype: No conserved phenylalanine or tryptophan ends this CDR3, so it is likely a read error. V and J are TRBV2 and TRBJ2-3; tentative D call: TRBD2 (6 bases). The CDR3 runs 12 residues. The V end lost 6 bases, the J end lost 5 bases, and 9 bases lay between the germline ends. Germline V gives CDR1 SNHLY, CDR2 FYNNEI. CDR3 residues: CASRGAGDTQYL. In nucleotides, the CDR3 is TGTGCCAGCAGGGGAGCGGGAGATACGCAGTATTTA.

Of note for this clonotype: Possible read error: a much larger clone is one base away. The V gene is TRBV6-6, the J gene TRBJ2-2; maybe TRBD1 (6 bases). This CDR3 spans 14 amino acids. V lost 7 bases to trimming and J lost 1 base, with 10 bases between them. The germline CDR1 and CDR2 sequences are MNHNY and SVGAGI (reference sequence). The CDR3 DNA reads TGTGCCAGCACCCCGGGACAGAACACCGGGGAGCTGTTTTTT. Translated, it gives CASTPGQNTGELFF.

This rearrangement joins TRBV5-1 to TRBJ2-3, with 7 bases fitting TRBD2. V was clipped by 4 bases and J by 6 bases; unmatched bases: 8. CDR3 size: 14 residues. Germline CDR1 SGHRS, CDR2 YFSETQ. CDR3 DNA: TGCGCCAGCAGCCGGCGGGAGAGCCAGGATACGCAGTATTTT. Protein product: CASSRRESQDTQYF.

This clonotype has a count of ten or more. The V call is TRBV7-2, the J call TRBJ2-1, with 7 nucleotides matching TRBD2. Germline lookup yields CDR1 SGHTA and CDR2 FQGNSA. V dropped 5 bases and J dropped 9; count of bases not matched to a gene: 7. The CDR3 consists of 13 residues. CDR3 protein: CASSDTSVGEQFF. The CDR3 nucleotides are TGTGCCAGCAGCGACACTAGCGTCGGTGAGCAGTTCTTC.

The rearrangement uses TRBV28 and TRBJ1-5; D gene unclear. In germline, CDR1 is MDHEN, CDR2 SYDVKM. V lost 4 bases and J lost 11, with 18 bases in between. The CDR3 totals 14 residues. CDR3 residues: CASSSPGTLRAQHF. The CDR3 nucleotides are TGTGCCAGCAGTTCACCCGGCACCCTTAGGGCCCAGCATTTT.

This clonotype was seen a few times. As DNA, the CDR3 is TGTGCCAGCAGCGTAGACAGCTACTACAATGAGCAGTTCTTC. The encoded protein is CASSVDSYYNEQFF. The rearrangement uses TRBV9 and TRBJ2-1; no clear D gene. CDR1 and CDR2 from the germline V gene are SGDLS and YYNGEE. V shed 0 bases and J shed 3 bases, with 7 bases lying between them. There are 14 residues in the CDR3.

The rearrangement joins TRBV6-6 to TRBJ1-5; TRBD1 might be the D (5 bases). The CDR3 covers 17 residues. CDR1 is MNHNY, CDR2 SVGAGI, per germline (reference sequence). V shed 2 bases and J shed 4 bases, with 18 bases lying between them. In nucleotides, the CDR3 is TGTGCCAGCAGTTACGTTACCGGGACGCATCTTAATCAGCCCCAGCATTTT. Translating gives CASSYVTGTHLNQPQHF.